This entry concerns a single T cell receptor (beta chain). The antigen is undetermined. At sampling all donors were nominally healthy, likely with unrecorded immune exposures. This sample was included in a study of cytomegalovirus exposure and HLA in healthy donors. General study points: Association with HLA alleles at 0.05 false discovery rate was found for 16,951 TCR beta sequences in a later analysis. In a later analysis, parvovirus B19, influenza, CMV and Epstein-Barr virus appeared linked to several top co-occurrence clusters.

The CDR3 is 12 residues long. Germline CDR1 reads SGHAT; CDR2 reads FQNNGV. PCR primers comprised 60 Vbeta and 13 Jbeta primers. Assay: immunoSEQ multiplex PCR; the TCRdb copy retains only in-frame clones and omits some. The sample consists of about 130,000 clones, around 80% of them appearing once. This chain connects TRBV11-2 to TRBJ2-7; 7 nucleotides match TRBD2. Sample: PBMCs. The TCR sequence derives from a woman aged 18-29 years in good health and CMV-seronegative. The CDR3 bases are TGTGCCAGCAGCTTATCTCTGGGACTAATTTCCGTC. The encoded protein is CASSLSLGLISV.